A single T cell receptor beta chain is shown here with its context. Primers used in a second PCR of about 6 to 11 cycles were a sample-barcoded 5' primer and a J-beta primer mix. Any given sample supplied a minimum of 3 million CDR3-containing paired-end reads. TCRdb itself ran the 5' RACE reads through MiXCR, one entry per CDR3 protein. Among 600,000 to 850,000 distinct CDR3 sequences listed, roughly 41% were seen once. The sample comes from a study of blood T cells in healthy people across ages. Healthy Russian Caucasian donors spanned ages about 6 to 100 years. What was sequenced was blood. This receptor was taken from a woman between 55 and 75 years old in good health.

CDR3 sequence: CASSRGWDGDYGYTF. The CDR3 nucleotides read TGTGCCAGCAGCCGGGGTTGGGATGGGGACTATGGCTACACCTTC. The chain uses TRBV14 and TRBJ1-2, with D unresolved. With 4 bases removed from V and 3 bases from J, the gap between germline ends came to 15 bases. The V gene's germline CDR1 is SGHDN and CDR2 FVKESK. The CDR3 covers 15 residues.